One T cell receptor (beta chain) is described in this entry. Sequence at one end of the junction differs from germline and may be a read error. The CDR3 contains 14 residues. This record comes from a study of T-cell reconstitution after alpha-beta-depleted transplantation in children. The TCRbeta library incorporated unique molecular identifiers. MiXCR, applied by TCRdb to the PCR reads, yields one record per CDR3 protein. The table records about 610,000 distinct CDR3 sequences, 8% to 11% of them present only once. The sequence was collected from a human donor who donated a stem cell graft to a child with acute myeloid leukemia. The sample here was PBMCs from the stem cell graft donor, taken from the stem cell graft. The chain uses TRBV12-3 or TRBV12-4 and TRBJ2-7; 9 bases match TRBD1. The CDR3: CATSTGTGMSEQYF. The CDR3 DNA reads as TGTGCCACCAGTACCGGGACAGGGATGAGCGAGCAGTACTTC.